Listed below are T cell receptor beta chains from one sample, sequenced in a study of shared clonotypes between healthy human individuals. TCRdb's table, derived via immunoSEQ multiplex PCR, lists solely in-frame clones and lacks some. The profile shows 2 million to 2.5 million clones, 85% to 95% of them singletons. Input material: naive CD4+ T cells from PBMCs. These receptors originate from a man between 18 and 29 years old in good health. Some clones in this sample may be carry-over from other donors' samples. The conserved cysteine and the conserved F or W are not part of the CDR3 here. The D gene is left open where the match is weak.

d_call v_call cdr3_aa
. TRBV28 ASMDPTVPSSYEQY
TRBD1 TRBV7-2 ASSKNRGGEKLF
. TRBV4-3 ASSQAGVGYGYT
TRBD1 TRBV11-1 ASSPQTGTGFYEQF
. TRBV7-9 ASSLERPSSGNTIY
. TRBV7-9 ASSLGSQETQY
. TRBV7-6 ASSLVGRYEQY
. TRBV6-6 ASSPDRITDTQY
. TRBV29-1 SVETQISTEAF
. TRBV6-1 ASRRGWGETQY
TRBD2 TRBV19 ASSIVPREGSYNEQF
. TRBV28 ASSFDRWGTVNQPQH
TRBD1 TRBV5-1 ASRSGDRGPEKLF
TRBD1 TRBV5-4 ASSTTGTVSEQY
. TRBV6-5 ASSPLKGTQY
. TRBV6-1 ASSEWREGEKETQY
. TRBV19 ASSTRDGKFYEQY
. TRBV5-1 ASSPDRETQY
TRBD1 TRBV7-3 ASSPDPTGVAF
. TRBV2 ASSELSGAFGYGYT
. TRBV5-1 ASSLGETREQF
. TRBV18 ASSPLRRTD
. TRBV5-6 ASSPRHNEQF
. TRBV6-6 ATRGGNTEAF
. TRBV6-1 ASSEGGEKLF
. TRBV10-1 ASSPVGGSFANEQF
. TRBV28 ASSSLSQGDNQPQH
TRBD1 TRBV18 ASSPLTAGTGKNEQF
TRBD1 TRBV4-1 ASSYPTGARTEAF
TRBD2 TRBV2 ASRPFSGGSYNEQF
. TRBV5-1 ASSLEPPPAYEQY
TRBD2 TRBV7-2 ASGSGMSYEQY
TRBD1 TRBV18 ASSPGGQGAGGQY
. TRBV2 ASRVHRGDTGELF
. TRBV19 ASRRRDSNQPQH
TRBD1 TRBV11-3 ASSLGTGRGTQY
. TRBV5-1 ASSPAQFNEKLF
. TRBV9 ASSASTGQLNTEAF
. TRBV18 ASSPPGWGSDTQY
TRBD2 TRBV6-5 ASSYSRLAGPYEQY
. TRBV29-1 SVGRTPEAF
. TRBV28 ASRRSGANVLT